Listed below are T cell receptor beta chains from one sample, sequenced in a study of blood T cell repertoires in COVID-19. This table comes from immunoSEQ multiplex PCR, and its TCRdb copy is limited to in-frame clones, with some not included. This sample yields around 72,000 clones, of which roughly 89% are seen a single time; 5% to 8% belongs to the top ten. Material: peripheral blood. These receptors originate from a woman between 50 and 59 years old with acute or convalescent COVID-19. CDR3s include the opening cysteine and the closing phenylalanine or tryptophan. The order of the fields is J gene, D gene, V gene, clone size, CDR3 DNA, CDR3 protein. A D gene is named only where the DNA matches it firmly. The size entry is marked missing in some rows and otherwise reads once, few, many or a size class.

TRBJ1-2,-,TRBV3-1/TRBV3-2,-,TGTGCCAGCAGCCAAATGAGGAGTAACTATGGCTACACCTTC,CASSQMRSNYGYTF
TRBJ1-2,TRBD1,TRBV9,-,TGTGCCAGCACCATTAATCCCGGGACAGGCAATTCTCCCTATGGCTACACCTTC,CASTINPGTGNSPYGYTF
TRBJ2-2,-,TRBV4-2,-,TGTGCCAGCAGCCAGCCCGATAACAGGAGAACCGGGGAGCTGTTTTTT,CASSQPDNRRTGELFF
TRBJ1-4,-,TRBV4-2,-,TGTGCCAGCAGCCGCGACCAGGGCATTAATGAAAAACTGTTTTTT,CASSRDQGINEKLFF
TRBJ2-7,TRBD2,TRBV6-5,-,TGTGCCAGCAGGCGGGGGGCCGGCTACGAGCAGTACTTC,CASRRGAGYEQYF
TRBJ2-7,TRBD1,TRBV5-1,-,TGCGCCAGCAGCGGGGGACAGGGGGCCACCTACGAGCAGTACTTC,CASSGGQGATYEQYF
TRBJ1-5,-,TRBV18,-,TGTGCCAGCTCACCACTGGGGGCACTGAGCAATCAGCCCCAGCATTTT,CASSPLGALSNQPQHF
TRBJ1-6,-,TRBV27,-,TGTGCCAGCAGTTTGGCTCGGGGTAGTTCGCCCCTCCACTTT,CASSLARGSSPLHF
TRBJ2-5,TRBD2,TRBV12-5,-,TGTGCTAGTGGTTTCGGAAGCGGGGCCGGGGTGGAGACCCAGTACTTC,CASGFGSGAGVETQYF
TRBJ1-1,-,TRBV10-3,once,TGTGCCATCAGTGGCTCAGGGAACACTGAAGCTTTCTTT,CAISGSGNTEAFF
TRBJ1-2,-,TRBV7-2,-,TGTGCCAGCAGCTTGGGGAGGTACAGTGGTGGCTACACCTTC,CASSLGRYSGGYTF
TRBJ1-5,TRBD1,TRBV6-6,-,TGTGCCAGCAGTTACTCCGGGACAGGGGGCAATCAGCCCCAGCATTTT,CASSYSGTGGNQPQHF
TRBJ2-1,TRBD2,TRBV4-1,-,TGCGCCAGCAGCCAAGAAGGGGGACTAGCGGGAAGCTCCTACAATGAGCAGTTCTTC,CASSQEGGLAGSSYNEQFF
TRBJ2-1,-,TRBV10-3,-,TGTGCCATCAGTGAGTCGGCTAGCAACAATGAGCAGTTCTTC,CAISESASNNEQFF
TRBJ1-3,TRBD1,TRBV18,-,TGTGCCAGCTCACCTCAGGGGGACTCTGGAAACACCATATATTTT,CASSPQGDSGNTIYF
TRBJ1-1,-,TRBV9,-,TGTGCCAGCAGCGTAGACAGATACACTGAAGCTTTCTTT,CASSVDRYTEAFF
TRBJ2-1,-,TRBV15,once,TGTGCCACCAGCAGAGAAAAGGTGGGGAGTGGGGATGAGCAGTTCTTC,CATSREKVGSGDEQFF
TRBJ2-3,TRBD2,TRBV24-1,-,TGTGCCACCAGTGACGCATCCGGGACTAGCGGGGGCGCAGATACGCAGTATTTT,CATSDASGTSGGADTQYF
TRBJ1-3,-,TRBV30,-,TGTGCCTGGAGTAAGTCCAGCTCTGGAAACACCATATATTTT,CAWSKSSSGNTIYF
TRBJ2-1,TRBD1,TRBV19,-,TGTGCCAGTAGTAGAGGGACAGATTACAATGAGCAGTTCTTC,CASSRGTDYNEQFF
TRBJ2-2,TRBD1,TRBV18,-,TGTGCCAGCTCACCGGACAGGCTGAACACCGGGGAGCTGTTTTTT,CASSPDRLNTGELFF
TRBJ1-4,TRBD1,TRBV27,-,TGTGCCAGCAGTTCGTTGGACAGGCGTGAAAAACTGTTTTTT,CASSSLDRREKLFF
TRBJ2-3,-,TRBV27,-,TGTGCCAGCAAAAGTTCTAGCCTTAGCACAGATACGCAGTATTTT,CASKSSSLSTDTQYF
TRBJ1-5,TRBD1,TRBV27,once,TGTGCCTTTATAGGGTTGGCAGGGGGTCATAGCAATCAGCCCCAGCATTTT,CAFIGLAGGHSNQPQHF
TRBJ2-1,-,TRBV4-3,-,TGCGCCAGCAGCCAAGATCCTAGCGACTACAATGAGCAGTTCTTC,CASSQDPSDYNEQFF
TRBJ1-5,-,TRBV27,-,TGTGCCAGCAGTTTATTAGCGTATCAGCCCCAGCATTTT,CASSLLAYQPQHF
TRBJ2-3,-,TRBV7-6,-,TGTGCCAGCAGCTTAGTTCGGAGTTCGACAGATACGCAGTATTTT,CASSLVRSSTDTQYF
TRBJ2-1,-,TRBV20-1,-,TGCAGTGCTACCAATTACAATGAGCAGTTCTTC,CSATNYNEQFF